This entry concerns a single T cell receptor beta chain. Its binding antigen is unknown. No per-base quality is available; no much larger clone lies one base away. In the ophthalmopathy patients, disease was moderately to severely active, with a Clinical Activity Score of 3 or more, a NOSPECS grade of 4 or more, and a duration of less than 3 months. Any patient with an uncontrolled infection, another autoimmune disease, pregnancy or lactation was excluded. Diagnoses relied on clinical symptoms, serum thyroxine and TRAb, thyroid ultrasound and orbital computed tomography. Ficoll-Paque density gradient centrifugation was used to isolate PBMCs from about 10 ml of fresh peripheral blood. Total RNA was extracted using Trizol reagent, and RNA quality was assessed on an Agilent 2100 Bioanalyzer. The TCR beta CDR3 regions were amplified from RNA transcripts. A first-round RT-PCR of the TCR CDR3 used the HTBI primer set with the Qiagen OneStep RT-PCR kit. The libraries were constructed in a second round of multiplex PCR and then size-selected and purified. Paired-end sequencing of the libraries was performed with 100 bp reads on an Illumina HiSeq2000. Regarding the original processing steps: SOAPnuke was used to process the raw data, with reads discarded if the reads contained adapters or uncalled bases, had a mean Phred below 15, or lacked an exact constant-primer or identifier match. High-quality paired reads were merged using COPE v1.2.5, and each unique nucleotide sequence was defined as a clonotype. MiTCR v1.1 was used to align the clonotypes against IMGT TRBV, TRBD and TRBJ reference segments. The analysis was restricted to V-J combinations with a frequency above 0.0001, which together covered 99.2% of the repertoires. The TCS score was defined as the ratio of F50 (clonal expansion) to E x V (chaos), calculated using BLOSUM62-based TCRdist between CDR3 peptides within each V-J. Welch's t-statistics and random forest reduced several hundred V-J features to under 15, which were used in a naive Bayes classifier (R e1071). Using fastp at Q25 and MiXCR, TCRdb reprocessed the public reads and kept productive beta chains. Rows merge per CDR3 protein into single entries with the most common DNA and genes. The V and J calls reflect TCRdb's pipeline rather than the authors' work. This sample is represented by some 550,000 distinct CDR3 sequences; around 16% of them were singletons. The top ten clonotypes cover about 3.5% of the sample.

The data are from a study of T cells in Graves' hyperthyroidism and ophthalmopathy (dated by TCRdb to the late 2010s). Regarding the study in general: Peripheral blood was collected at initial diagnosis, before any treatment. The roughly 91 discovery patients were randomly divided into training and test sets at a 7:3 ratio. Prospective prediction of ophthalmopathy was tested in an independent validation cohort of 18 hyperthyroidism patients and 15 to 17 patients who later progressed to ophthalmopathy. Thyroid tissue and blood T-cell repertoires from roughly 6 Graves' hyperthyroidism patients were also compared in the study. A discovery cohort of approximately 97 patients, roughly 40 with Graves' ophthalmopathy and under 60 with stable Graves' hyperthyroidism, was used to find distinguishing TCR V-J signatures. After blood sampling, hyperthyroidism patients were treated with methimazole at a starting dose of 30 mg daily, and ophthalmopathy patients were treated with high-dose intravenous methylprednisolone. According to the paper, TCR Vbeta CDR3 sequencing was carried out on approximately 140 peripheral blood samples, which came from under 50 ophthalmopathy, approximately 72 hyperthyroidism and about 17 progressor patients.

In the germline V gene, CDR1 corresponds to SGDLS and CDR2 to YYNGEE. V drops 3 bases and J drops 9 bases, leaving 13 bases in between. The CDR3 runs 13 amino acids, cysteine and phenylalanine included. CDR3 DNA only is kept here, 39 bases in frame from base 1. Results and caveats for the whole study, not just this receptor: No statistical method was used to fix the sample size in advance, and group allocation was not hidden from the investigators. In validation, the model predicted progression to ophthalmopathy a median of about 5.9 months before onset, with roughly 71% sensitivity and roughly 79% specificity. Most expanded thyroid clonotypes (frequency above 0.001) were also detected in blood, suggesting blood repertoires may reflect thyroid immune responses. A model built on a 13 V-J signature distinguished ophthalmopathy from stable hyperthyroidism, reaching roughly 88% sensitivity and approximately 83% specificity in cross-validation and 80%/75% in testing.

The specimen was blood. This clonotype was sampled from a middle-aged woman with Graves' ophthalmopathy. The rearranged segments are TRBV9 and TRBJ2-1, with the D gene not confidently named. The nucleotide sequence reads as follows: TGTGCCAGCAGCGCAAGGACGGGCAGTGAGCAGTTCTTC. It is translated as CASSARTGSEQFF.